The 24 T cell receptor beta chains reported below all come from one sample, sequenced in a study of somatic mutations in cytotoxic T cells in rheumatoid arthritis. Using immunoSEQ multiplex PCR, the repertoire was profiled, and TCRdb retains in-frame clones only, with some absent. This table has 3,600 or so clones, less than 85% appearing once. The sequencing input was CD8+ T cells sorted from blood. The origin of the receptors is a man in his forties with rheumatoid arthritis.

The sample holds one count of this clone. This chain joins TRBV11-2 and TRBJ1-2; no firm D call. CDR1 is SGHAT and CDR2 is FQNNGV in the germline V gene. The CDR3 runs to 17 residues. V dropped 0 bases and J dropped 2 bases, with 16 bases sitting between them. The CDR3 sequence: CASSLDHLGKGNYGYTF. The CDR3 region has the DNA TGTGCCAGCAGCTTAGATCATCTCGGGAAAGGGAACTATGGCTACACCTTC.

This clone was seen a single time. This chain connects TRBV4-3 to TRBJ2-7; 10 bases line up with TRBD1. With V trimmed by 4 bases and J by 3 bases, 6 bases remained unmatched. The CDR3 covers 15 residues. CDR1 is LGHNA, CDR2 YSLEER, per germline. DNA of the CDR3: TGCGCCAGCAGCCGTGCAGACAGGGGGCTCTACGAGCAGTACTTC. Encoded protein: CASSRADRGLYEQYF.

The CDR3 region has the DNA TGTGCCAGCAGTGGCGGCTACAACTACGAGCAGTACTTC. This translates into CASSGGYNYEQYF. The V and J genes are TRBV6-1 and TRBJ2-7; D remains unclear. CDR1 is MNHNS, CDR2 SASEGT, per germline. The ends were cut back, 4 bases at V and 3 bases at J, with 10 bases in the middle. The CDR3 is 13 amino acids.

CDR3 bases: TGTGCCAGCAGCTTGGGGAGGACTAGCGGGAGCTCCTACAATGAGCAGTTCTTC. Translated, it gives CASSLGRTSGSSYNEQFF. The chain links TRBV7-9 to TRBJ2-1, with 13 bases that match TRBD2. J gave up 0 bases and V 3 bases, and 5 bases lay outside the gene matches. CDR3 length equals 18 residues. Germline loops: CDR1 SEHNR, CDR2 FQNEAQ (reference sequence).

The chain links TRBV18 to TRBJ2-3, with D uncertain. Between the trimmed V and J ends, which lost 2 bases and 2 bases, there was a span of 11 bases. This CDR3 has 15 residues. Per germline, CDR1 KGHSH and CDR2 LQKENI. CDR3 amino acids: CASSPESVVTDTQYF. Here the CDR3 DNA reads TGTGCCAGCTCACCAGAATCGGTTGTCACAGATACGCAGTATTTT.

A few counts support this clone. V is TRBV2 and J is TRBJ2-1; 11 nucleotides align to TRBD1. Trimming removed 7 bases from V and 2 bases from J; junction bases left unmatched: 4. Germline loops: CDR1 SNHLY, CDR2 FYNNEI. The length of the CDR3 is 15 residues. The CDR3 protein is CASTAGQGAYNEQFF. CDR3 DNA: TGTGCCAGCACCGCGGGACAGGGGGCCTACAATGAGCAGTTCTTC. The full variable domain, rest sourced from reference TRBV2 and TRBJ2-1, is EPEVTQTPSHQVTQMGQEVILRCVPISNHLYFYWYRQILGQKVEFLVSFYNNEISEKSEIFDDQFSVERPDGSNFTLKIRSTKLEDSAMYFCASTAGQGAYNEQFFGPGTRLTVL.

The chain employs TRBV27 and TRBJ1-2, with TRBD1 identical over 8 bases. The CDR3 loop spans 13 amino acids. The germline gives CDR1 MNHEY, CDR2 SMNVEV (reference sequence). Trimming removed 7 bases from V and 0 bases from J; junction bases left unmatched: 1. The CDR3 is CASKTGANYGYTF. DNA of the CDR3: TGTGCCAGCAAGACAGGGGCTAACTATGGCTACACCTTC.

The chain has TRBV21-1 and TRBJ2-1; the table's D call, TRBD2, was not checked against the DNA. TRBV21-1 is a pseudogene. This CDR3 spans 14 amino acids. CDR3 in amino acids: CASSKEKTTEEQFF. The CDR3 DNA follows: TGTGCCAGCAGCAAAGAGAAGACTACAGAGGAGCAGTTCTTC.

The chain combines TRBV30 with TRBJ1-4, with D uncertain. Germline V gene data show CDR1 as GTSNPN and CDR2 as SVGIG (reference sequence). Trimming cost V 2 bases and J 8 bases, with 9 bases left between them. This CDR3 is built from 12 residues. The chain's CDR3 is CAWSMGREKLFF. In DNA form, the CDR3 reads TGTGCCTGGAGTATGGGCCGGGAAAAACTGTTTTTT.

The gene calls are TRBV6-4 and TRBJ2-3; a possible D gene is TRBD2 (5 bases). Germline values: CDR1 MRHNA, CDR2 SNTAGT. Trimming removed 0 bases at V and 9 bases at J, with 7 bases between. The CDR3 is 12 amino acids. DNA for the CDR3: TGTGCCAGCAGTGACTCGCCGGGAACGCAGTATTTT. It specifies CASSDSPGTQYF.

The chain joins TRBV7-6 to TRBJ2-7; 12 bases map to TRBD2. The germline V gene has CDR1 SGHVS and CDR2 FNYEAQ. V was pared by 5 bases and J by 2 bases, with 4 bases of the junction left unmatched. The CDR3 is 15 residues long. The CDR3 nucleotides are TGTGCCAGCAGCCATAGGACTAGCGGGGCCTACGAGCAGTACTTC. Its protein product is CASSHRTSGAYEQYF.

This chain links TRBV7-9 with TRBJ2-7; no definite D call. The V end lost 0 bases, the J end lost 1 base, and 10 bases lay between the germline ends. CDR3 length: 15 amino acids. Germline V lookup: CDR1 SEHNR, CDR2 FQNEAQ (reference sequence). The CDR3, as DNA: TGTGCCAGCAGCTTAGCCCCCGAGGTATCCTACGAGCAGTACTTC. Translated: CASSLAPEVSYEQYF.

The chain combines TRBV29-1 with TRBJ1-2; 8 nucleotides match TRBD1. The V gene's germline CDR1 is SQVTM and CDR2 ANQGSEA. Trimming at V came to 8 bases and at J to 7 bases, leaving 12 bases not matched to a gene. The CDR3 extends over 13 amino acids. The CDR3 loop reads CSTSGGQGSGYTF. CDR3 DNA sequence: TGCAGCACATCAGGGGGCCAAGGAAGTGGCTACACCTTC.

This chain joins TRBV30 and TRBJ1-1; unclear D gene. Germline loops: CDR1 GTSNPN, CDR2 SVGIG (reference sequence). V gave up 0 bases and J gave up 6 bases, with 11 bases separating them. This CDR3 spans 13 amino acids. CDR3 in amino acids: CAWSVSGLSEAFF. CDR3 nucleotide sequence: TGTGCCTGGAGTGTAAGTGGGCTTTCTGAAGCTTTCTTT. Complete variable domain (other parts from reference TRBV30 and TRBJ1-1): SQTIHQWPATLVQPVGSPLSLECTVEGTSNPNLYWYRQAAGRGLQLLFYSVGIGQISSEVPQNLSASRPQDRQFILSSKKLLLSDSGFYLCAWSVSGLSEAFFGQGTRLTVV.

The chain recombines TRBV4-1 with TRBJ1-1; 7 bases match TRBD1. Germline V CDR1 and CDR2: MGHRA, YSYEKL. With V trimmed by 5 bases and J by 5 bases, 14 bases remained unmatched. CDR3 size: 16 residues. CDR3 loop: CASSTRQGSWATEAFF. CDR3 sequence (DNA): TGCGCCAGCAGCACACGACAGGGATCCTGGGCGACTGAAGCTTTCTTT.

This clone was observed a few times. V is TRBV15 and J is TRBJ2-1, with a weak D call TRBD1 (6 bases). Deletions cut 4 bases from V and 3 bases from J, with 10 bases between. The CDR3 has 14 residues. Per germline, CDR1 LNHNV and CDR2 YYDKDF (reference sequence). The CDR3 spells CATSTAGDYNEQFF. CDR3 in DNA: TGTGCCACCAGCACCGCAGGGGACTACAATGAGCAGTTCTTC.

The V and J genes are TRBV27 and TRBJ2-1, with a possible D match to TRBD2 (6 bases). V lost 0 bases and J lost 10, with 10 bases in between. The CDR3 is made up of 13 amino acids. Germline V CDR1 and CDR2: MNHEY, SMNVEV (reference sequence). Written as DNA, the CDR3 is TGTGCCAGCAGTTTATCGCGCCGGGAGGAGCAGTTCTTC. It translates to CASSLSRREEQFF.

CDR3 nucleotide sequence: TGTGCCAGCAGCTTAGCAGACAGGGGACTGGACACCATATATTTT. Amino acid sequence: CASSLADRGLDTIYF. The V gene is TRBV11-2, the J gene TRBJ1-3, with 8 bases matching TRBD1. Germline assignment: CDR1 SGHAT and CDR2 FQNNGV. Trimming took 1 base from V and 8 from J; bases not matched to a gene: 7. This CDR3 contains 15 residues.

This clone has only one observation. The chain joins TRBV10-3 to TRBJ2-7, with 7 bases lining up with TRBD2. Germline V lookup: CDR1 ENHRY, CDR2 SYGVKD. The CDR3 covers 13 residues. V was pared by 3 bases and J by 4 bases, with 3 bases of the junction left unmatched. As DNA, the CDR3 is TGTGCCATCAGTGATGGGGGGGGTTACGAGCAGTACTTC. Amino acid sequence: CAISDGGGYEQYF.

The chain links TRBV19 to TRBJ1-1, with 11 bases fitting TRBD1. CDR1 and CDR2 (germline): LNHDA, SQIVND (reference sequence). The length of the CDR3 is 14 residues. With 7 bases clipped from V and 9 bases from J, the junction kept 10 bases outside the gene matches. CDR3 DNA sequence: TGTGCCAGTACCCCGGACAGGGGGCCTTCGAAAGCTTTCTTT. This translates into CASTPDRGPSKAFF.

The rearrangement joins TRBV29-1 to TRBJ2-7; possible D gene TRBD1, 6 bases. Germline assignment: CDR1 SQVTM and CDR2 ANQGSEA. CDR3 length: 13 amino acids. Trimming removed 5 bases from V and 6 bases from J, with 17 bases in between. CDR3 region: CSVQQGEGSEQYF. DNA for the CDR3: TGCAGCGTTCAACAGGGTGAAGGCTCCGAGCAGTACTTC.

As DNA, the CDR3 is TGTGCCAGCAGTTACGCTAACGCGAACACCGGGGAGCTGTTTTTT. It specifies CASSYANANTGELFF. The rearrangement joins TRBV6-5 to TRBJ2-2, with unresolved D. The V gene's germline CDR1 is MNHEY and CDR2 SVGAGI. The V gene lost 2 bases and the J gene lost 0 bases, with 7 bases spanning the gap. The CDR3 spans 15 residues.

A few counts support this clone. The rearrangement links TRBV7-6 to TRBJ2-7; no clear D. There are 15 residues in the CDR3. CDR1 SGHVS and CDR2 FNYEAQ come from the germline V gene. V was trimmed by 1 base and J by 2 bases, leaving 12 bases between them. The CDR3 region is CASSLENPGAYEQYF. CDR3 in DNA: TGTGCCAGCAGCTTAGAGAATCCCGGAGCCTACGAGCAGTACTTC.

By its share, this clone is large (0.1 to 1%). This sequence joins TRBV13 and TRBJ2-7, with D unresolved. Germline CDR1 reads PRHDT; CDR2 reads FYEKMQ (reference sequence). The V gene lost 1 base and the J gene lost 7 bases, with 11 bases spanning the gap. This CDR3 region has 13 residues. The chain's CDR3 is CASSLDRAREQYF. The DNA of the CDR3 is TGTGCCAGCAGCTTAGATAGAGCGAGGGAGCAGTACTTC.